This T cell receptor beta chain came from a study of blood T cells in healthy people across ages. Study background: There was about one barcoded beta molecule captured by template switching per two T cells.

A second PCR of 7 to 11 cycles used a sample-barcoded 5' primer and a J-beta primer mix. The template-switch adaptor, which had 12 random nucleotides, put a tag on each cDNA molecule. Researchers report that each sample yielded at least 3 million CDR3-containing paired-end reads. TCRdb redid the calling of the 5' RACE reads with MiXCR, one entry per CDR3 protein. This sample has 950,000 to 1,200,000 distinct CDR3 sequences, with around two fifths found just once. Germline-derived CDR1 and CDR2 are LGHNA and YNFKEQ. CDR3 length: 17 amino acids. Trimming at V came to 0 bases and at J to 2 bases, leaving 4 bases not matched to a gene. General study points: The fall in TCR beta diversity per million T cells was roughly linear with age.

The sample holds a few counts of this clonotype. The target antigen is unknown. The genes are TRBV4-2 and TRBJ2-3; 11 nucleotides line up with TRBD2. Source material: blood. The TCR was taken from a man younger than 35 in good health. The CDR3 is CASSQDRLAGHTDTQYF. The CDR3 coding sequence is TGTGCCAGCAGCCAAGATCGACTAGCGGGACACACAGATACGCAGTATTTT.